This TCR beta chain was profiled in a study of blood T cell repertoires in COVID-19. For the study at large: T cells, B-cell-depleted T cells, or PBMCs provided the cDNA or gDNA that served as material.

Generated by immunoSEQ multiplex PCR, the TCRdb table keeps only in-frame clones and is missing some. This sample carries 35,000 to 45,000 clones, roughly 88% of them seen once, and the ten largest clones take approximately 2.3%. Sequenced sample: peripheral blood. This clonotype was sampled from a human donor in a cohort sampled during active COVID-19.

The CDR3 bases are TGCAGCGTTGAGTCCGGTATTCATAACTATGGCTACACCTTC. It encodes CSVESGIHNYGYTF. The chain uses TRBV29-1 and TRBJ1-2; D gene ambiguous. The germline V and J ends were trimmed by 3 bases and 1 base, with 12 bases remaining between them. The germline V gene encodes CDR1 SQVTM and CDR2 ANQGSEA. CDR3 length equals 14 residues.